One and the same sample provided the 31 T cell receptor beta chains below, sequenced in a study of T cells in Graves' hyperthyroidism and ophthalmopathy. Researchers amplified the TCR beta CDR3 regions from RNA transcripts. An initial round of RT-PCR targeting the TCR CDR3 relied on the HTBI primer set. MiXCR was run by TCRdb on the multiplex PCR reads, yielding one entry per CDR3 protein. The repertoire holds hundreds of thousands of distinct CDR3 sequences, 14% seen once, with around 9.6% in the top ten. The source material was blood. These receptors originate from a woman aged 18 to 35 with Graves' hyperthyroidism.

At least ten counts were recorded for this clonotype. V usage is TRBV7-2 and J usage is TRBJ2-7; 8 bases align to TRBD1. The CDR3 has 15 amino acids. CDR1 is SGHTA and CDR2 is FQGNSA in the germline V gene. The junction had 7 bases not matched to a gene; V was cut back by 4 bases and J by 2 bases. The CDR3 sequence is CASSSVQGAAYEQYF. The CDR3 nucleotides read TGTGCCAGCAGCTCCGTGCAGGGGGCGGCCTACGAGCAGTACTTC.

Of note for this clonotype: A read error may account for a junction end that differs from germline. The V call is TRBV3-1, the J call TRBJ1-5; D gene uncertain. In germline, CDR1 is LGHDT, CDR2 YNNKEL (reference sequence). This CDR3 has 12 amino acids. CDR3 sequence (DNA): TGTGCCAACAGCCACACGAATCAGCCCCAGCATTTT. Translated: CANSHTNQPQHF.

The V and J genes are TRBV5-1 and TRBJ2-7; 7 positions agree with TRBD2. Germline trimming cut 0 bases from V and 5 bases from J; bases unmatched to any gene: 5. The CDR3 is 14 residues long. Germline values: CDR1 SGHRS, CDR2 YFSETQ. The CDR3, as DNA: TGCGCCAGCAGCTTGGGGGGGGGGATGGACGAGCAGTACTTC. Translating gives CASSLGGGMDEQYF.

This clonotype was observed a handful of times. The rearrangement links TRBV12-3 or TRBV12-4 to TRBJ1-2, with D uncertain. The CDR3 runs to 12 residues. The V and J ends lost 3 bases and 5 bases respectively, with 7 bases between them. The CDR3 is CASSFMGYGYTF. DNA for the CDR3: TGTGCCAGCAGTTTTATGGGGTATGGCTACACCTTC.

This clonotype was counted only a few times. The gene calls are TRBV6-1 and TRBJ1-6; 7 positions agree with TRBD1. CDR3 length equals 18 residues. Germline values: CDR1 MNHNS, CDR2 SASEGT. V was clipped by 2 bases and J by 14 bases; unmatched bases: 21. CDR3 region: CASSEWDGTVRSKVTLHF. CDR3 sequence (DNA): TGTGCCAGCAGTGAATGGGACGGGACAGTCAGATCAAAAGTCACCCTCCACTTT.

This clonotype was detected only a few times. The V gene is TRBV30, the J gene TRBJ1-1; no firm D call. There are 13 residues in the CDR3. Germline CDR1 reads GTSNPN; CDR2 reads SVGIG (reference sequence). The ends were cut back, 2 bases at V and 5 bases at J, with 12 bases in the middle. The CDR3 sequence: CAWSFPAGTEAFF. The CDR3 DNA sequence: TGTGCCTGGAGTTTTCCCGCCGGGACTGAAGCTTTCTTT.

This clonotype was counted only a few times. The chain combines TRBV28 with TRBJ2-1; 9 bases are shared with TRBD2. CDR1 MDHEN and CDR2 SYDVKM come from the germline V gene. The CDR3 consists of 17 residues. V lost 0 bases and J lost 1; bases outside the gene matches: 4. The DNA for the CDR3 is TGTGCCAGCAGTTTATGGACTCTAGCGGGGTCCTACAATGAGCAGTTCTTC. Its translation is CASSLWTLAGSYNEQFF. The whole variable domain, filled in from reference TRBV28 and TRBJ2-1, reads DVKVTQSSRYLVKRTGEKVFLECVQDMDHENMFWYRQDPGLGLRLIYFSYDVKMKEKGDIPEGYSVSREKKERFSLILESASTNQTSMYLCASSLWTLAGSYNEQFFGPGTRLTVL.

There are many counts of this clonotype. This chain links TRBV18 with TRBJ2-7, with TRBD2 identical over 8 bases. Germline V CDR1 and CDR2: KGHSH, LQKENI. The CDR3 consists of 15 residues. V shed 0 bases and J 6 bases; nucleotides not matched to a gene: 7. The DNA of the CDR3 is TGTGCCAGCTCACCACCGACGGGAGGGCTGGGCGAGCAGTACTTC. It is translated as CASSPPTGGLGEQYF.

V is TRBV27 and J is TRBJ2-1; D call uncertain. The V gene's germline CDR1 is MNHEY and CDR2 SMNVEV (reference sequence). This CDR3 comprises 13 residues. Trimming cost V 4 bases and J 7 bases, with 11 bases left between them. CDR3 sequence: CASSSRAWNEQFF. The CDR3 DNA reads TGTGCCAGCAGTTCTAGGGCTTGGAATGAGCAGTTCTTC.

This clonotype was seen a few times. V is TRBV7-9 and J is TRBJ2-5; TRBD1 matches 9 bases. Germline trimming cut 1 base from V and 7 bases from J; bases unmatched to any gene: 13. The CDR3 covers 17 residues. Germline CDR1 reads SEHNR; CDR2 reads FQNEAQ (reference sequence). The CDR3 here is CASSLGGGGTGLGTQYF. In DNA form, the CDR3 reads TGTGCCAGCAGCTTAGGTGGCGGAGGGACAGGGTTAGGGACCCAGTACTTC. The full variable domain, completed using reference TRBV7-9 and TRBJ2-5, is DTGVSQNPRHKITKRGQNVTFRCDPISEHNRLYWYRQTLGQGPEFLTYFQNEAQLEKSRLLSDRFSAERPKGSFSTLEIQRTEQGDSAMYLCASSLGGGGTGLGTQYFGPGTRLLVL.

This clonotype turned up a few times. The V gene is TRBV19, the J gene TRBJ2-1; D perhaps matches TRBD1 (5 bases). This CDR3 contains 13 residues. V lost 4 bases to trimming and J lost 6 bases, with 10 bases between them. Germline V gene data show CDR1 as LNHDA and CDR2 as SQIVND (reference sequence). The CDR3 DNA is TGTGCCAGTAGTAAGGGGTGGGGCAATGAGCAGTTCTTC. Protein sequence: CASSKGWGNEQFF.

Note on this clonotype: Since no conserved phenylalanine or tryptophan closes the CDR3, a read error is the likely cause. The chain joins TRBV6-1 to TRBJ1-5; 7 bases agree with TRBD1. With V trimmed by 6 bases and J by 3 bases, 14 bases remained unmatched. The CDR3 is 17 residues long. The germline V gene encodes CDR1 MNHNS and CDR2 SASEGT. Here the CDR3 reads CASRRQGGGDFNQPQHL. The CDR3 nucleotides read TGTGCCAGCAGGCGACAGGGCGGGGGGGACTTCAATCAGCCCCAGCATCTT.

This chain uses TRBV10-3 with TRBJ1-5; weak D call: TRBD1 (5 bases). The V gene's germline CDR1 is ENHRY and CDR2 SYGVKD. This CDR3 contains 16 residues. Trimming removed 3 bases from V and 4 bases from J, with 16 bases in between. CDR3 loop: CAISDQDWGGNQPQHF. In DNA form, the CDR3 reads TGTGCCATCAGTGATCAAGACTGGGGGGGAAATCAGCCCCAGCATTTT.

The CDR3 loop is CASSGTVYGYTF. The CDR3 DNA reads as TGTGCCAGCAGTGGGACAGTCTATGGCTACACCTTC. The chain has TRBV2 and TRBJ1-2; TRBD1 might be the D (6 bases). This CDR3 is built from 12 residues. CDR1 is SNHLY and CDR2 is FYNNEI in the germline V gene. The V end lost 4 bases, the J end lost 4 bases, and 7 bases lay between the germline ends.

The V and J genes are TRBV7-9 and TRBJ1-4; perhaps TRBD1 as D (5 bases). CDR1 SEHNR and CDR2 FQNEAQ come from the germline V gene (reference sequence). The CDR3 extends over 15 amino acids. Trimming removed 3 bases from V and 8 bases from J, with 16 bases in between. Here the CDR3 reads CASSFNVGTSEKLFF. In DNA, the CDR3 is TGTGCCAGCAGCTTTAATGTCGGGACCTCAGAAAAACTGTTTTTT.

This clonotype was observed many times. This chain links TRBV6-5 with TRBJ2-7; D not certain. V was trimmed by 2 bases and J by 3 bases, leaving 8 bases between them. This CDR3 comprises 13 residues. Germline CDR1 and CDR2: MNHEY and SVGAGI. In DNA form, the CDR3 reads TGTGCCAGCAGTTACGCTGCACACTACGAGCAGTACTTC. Translated, it gives CASSYAAHYEQYF.

This chain uses TRBV9 with TRBJ2-3, with 7 bases that match TRBD2. The germline gives CDR1 SGDLS, CDR2 YYNGEE. With V trimmed by 0 bases and J by 1 base, 5 bases remained unmatched. This CDR3 has 16 residues. This CDR3 is CASSVEFLAGTDTQYF. CDR3 sequence (DNA): TGTGCCAGCAGCGTAGAGTTCCTAGCGGGCACAGATACGCAGTATTTT.

A few counts support this clonotype. This chain connects TRBV6-1 to TRBJ2-7; D is possibly TRBD1 (6 bases). Between the trimmed V and J ends, which lost 5 bases and 3 bases, there was a span of 11 bases. This CDR3 has 13 residues. Germline loops: CDR1 MNHNS, CDR2 SASEGT. Here the CDR3 DNA reads TGTGCCAGCAGTTGGACAGCCCACTACGAGCAGTACTTC. Translating it yields CASSWTAHYEQYF.

The chain recombines TRBV10-3 with TRBJ2-3; D is perhaps TRBD1 (6 bases). Germline assignment: CDR1 ENHRY and CDR2 SYGVKD. There are 16 residues in the CDR3. V lost 0 bases and J lost 6, with 16 bases in between. CDR3 nucleotides: TGTGCCATCAGTGAGTCCCCGGGACATGGGGCGGATACGCAGTATTTT. Translated, it gives CAISESPGHGADTQYF.

This clonotype has at least ten counts. The V gene is TRBV18, the J gene TRBJ2-1, with D unresolved. The CDR3 is made up of 13 amino acids. V lost 3 bases and J 9 bases, leaving 12 bases between the germline ends. Germline V CDR1 and CDR2: KGHSH, LQKENI. CDR3 in amino acids: CASSPPRRAEQFF. CDR3 nucleotides: TGTGCCAGCTCACCCCCAAGACGGGCTGAGCAGTTCTTC. Variable domain in full (rest from reference TRBV18 and TRBJ2-1): NAGVMQNPRHLVRRRGQEARLRCSPMKGHSHVYWYRQLPEEGLKFMVYLQKENIIDESGMPKERFSAEFPKEGPSILRIQQVVRGDSAAYFCASSPPRRAEQFFGPGTRLTVL.

This clonotype was seen a handful of times. The genes are TRBV19 and TRBJ2-2; 7 nucleotides line up with TRBD2. With 5 bases clipped from V and 3 bases from J, the junction kept 15 bases outside the gene matches. This CDR3 comprises 18 residues. Per germline, CDR1 LNHDA and CDR2 SQIVND (reference sequence). CDR3 nucleotides: TGTGCCAGTAGTCCTTTTTACCGGGGGGAGTCGGACACCGGGGAGCTGTTTTTT. Amino acids: CASSPFYRGESDTGELFF.

This clonotype was recorded many times. The CDR3 loop reads CASSPPGTGGKGAFF. The CDR3 DNA follows: TGTGCCAGCAGTCCCCCCGGGACAGGGGGCAAAGGAGCTTTCTTT. V usage is TRBV7-2 and J usage is TRBJ1-1; 12 bases align to TRBD1. This CDR3 has 15 residues. Germline V CDR1 and CDR2: SGHTA, FQGNSA. With V trimmed by 6 bases and J by 10 bases, 12 bases remained unmatched.

This clonotype was observed a handful of times. The chain has TRBV19 and TRBJ1-1; a weak D match, TRBD1 (6 bases). The length of the CDR3 is 18 residues. Germline V CDR1 and CDR2: LNHDA, SQIVND (reference sequence). Trimming pared 1 base from V and 4 bases from J, leaving 22 bases between. CDR3 amino acids: CASSIVGVGTGIVTEAFF. CDR3 nucleotide sequence: TGTGCCAGTAGTATAGTAGGGGTTGGAACAGGGATAGTCACTGAAGCTTTCTTT.

In its sample, this clonotype was seen a few times. The V and J genes are TRBV15 and TRBJ1-1; D is possibly TRBD1 (5 bases). The CDR3 is 15 amino acids. The V and J ends lost 0 bases and 1 base respectively, with 9 bases between them. CDR1 is LNHNV and CDR2 is YYDKDF in the germline V gene (reference sequence). The CDR3 DNA reads TGTGCCACCAGCAGAGATGCGACAGCGAACACTGAAGCTTTCTTT. Protein sequence: CATSRDATANTEAFF.

The chain recombines TRBV6-1 with TRBJ2-7, with unresolved D. Trimming pared 2 bases from V and 0 bases from J, leaving 8 bases between. The germline V gene has CDR1 MNHNS and CDR2 SASEGT. The CDR3 totals 14 residues. CDR3 amino acids: CASSEPGYSYEQYF. CDR3 bases: TGTGCCAGCAGTGAACCGGGCTACTCCTACGAGCAGTACTTC.

This clonotype was recorded at least ten times. The chain recombines TRBV28 with TRBJ1-3; no clear D gene. The V gene lost 3 bases and the J gene lost 7 bases, with 7 bases spanning the gap. This CDR3 is built from 12 residues. CDR1 and CDR2 (germline): MDHEN, SYDVKM. The CDR3 DNA follows: TGTGCCAGCAGTTTGTCCGACAACACCATATATTTT. This codes for CASSLSDNTIYF.

This clonotype was seen ten or more times. The chain links TRBV30 to TRBJ1-6, with no clear D. Germline V lookup: CDR1 GTSNPN, CDR2 SVGIG (reference sequence). The CDR3 consists of 15 residues. The germline V and J ends were trimmed by 1 base and 7 bases, with 14 bases remaining between them. CDR3 sequence reads: CAWSDGVPGNSPLHF. The CDR3, as DNA: TGTGCCTGGAGTGACGGGGTTCCGGGCAATTCACCCCTCCACTTT.

This clonotype was found many times. This sequence joins TRBV27 and TRBJ1-2, with a possible D match to TRBD1 (6 bases). There are 12 residues in the CDR3. V was cut by 10 bases and J by 7 bases, with 16 bases left in between. Germline assignment: CDR1 MNHEY and CDR2 SMNVEV (reference sequence). This chain's CDR3 is CATGTSISGYTF. DNA for the CDR3: TGTGCCACCGGGACATCTATCTCTGGCTACACCTTC.

The chain combines TRBV20-1 with TRBJ2-5, with D unresolved. The CDR3 is 11 amino acids. The V and J ends lost 6 bases and 7 bases respectively, with 12 bases between them. CDR1 DFQATT and CDR2 SNEGSKA come from the germline V gene (reference sequence). CDR3 in amino acids: CSALPARTQYF. CDR3 sequence (DNA): TGCAGTGCCTTACCTGCGAGGACCCAGTACTTC.

This clonotype was observed at least ten times. The chain carries TRBV6-2 or TRBV6-3 and TRBJ2-7, with 8 bases matching TRBD2. Germline loops: CDR1 MNHEY, CDR2 SVGEGT. V shed 8 bases, J shed 4 bases, and the junction held 16 bases outside the gene matches. The CDR3 runs 16 residues. The CDR3 DNA reads as TGTGCCAGCGGCCTCCTCGGGGGGGGCAGGTTGTACGAGCAGTACTTC. This sequence encodes CASGLLGGGRLYEQYF.

This clonotype was seen a few times. The chain carries TRBV29-1 and TRBJ1-2, with D possibly TRBD1 on 6 matching bases. Germline V gene data show CDR1 as SQVTM and CDR2 as ANQGSEA. V gave up 7 bases and J gave up 5 bases, with 14 bases separating them. The CDR3 extends over 12 amino acids. The CDR3 DNA reads TGCAGCGCACAGGGATCACCATATGGCTACACCTTC. As protein: CSAQGSPYGYTF.